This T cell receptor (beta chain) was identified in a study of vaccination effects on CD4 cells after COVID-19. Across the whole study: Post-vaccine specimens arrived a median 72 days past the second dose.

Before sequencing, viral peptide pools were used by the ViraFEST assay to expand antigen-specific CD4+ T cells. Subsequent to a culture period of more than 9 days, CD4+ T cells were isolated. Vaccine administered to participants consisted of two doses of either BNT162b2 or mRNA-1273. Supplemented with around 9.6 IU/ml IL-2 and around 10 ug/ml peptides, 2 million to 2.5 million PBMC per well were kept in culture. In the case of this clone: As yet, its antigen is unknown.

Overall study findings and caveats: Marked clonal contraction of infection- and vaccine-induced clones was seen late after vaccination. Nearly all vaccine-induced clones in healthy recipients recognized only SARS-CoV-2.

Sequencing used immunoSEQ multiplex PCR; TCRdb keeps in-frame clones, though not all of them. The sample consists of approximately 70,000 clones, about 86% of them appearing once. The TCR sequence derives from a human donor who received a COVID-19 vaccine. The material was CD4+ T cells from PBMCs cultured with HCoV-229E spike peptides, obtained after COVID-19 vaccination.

For the CDR3, the DNA is TGTGCCAGCCCCCTCGCACTGGGACAGAGAAGCACAGATACGCAGTATTTT. Amino acids: CASPLALGQRSTDTQYF. V usage is TRBV5-8 and J usage is TRBJ2-3, with 7 bases matching TRBD1. CDR1 and CDR2 from the germline V gene are SGHTS and YDEGEE. Unmatched junction bases numbered 14, after V lost 7 bases and J lost 0 bases. This CDR3 contains 17 residues.